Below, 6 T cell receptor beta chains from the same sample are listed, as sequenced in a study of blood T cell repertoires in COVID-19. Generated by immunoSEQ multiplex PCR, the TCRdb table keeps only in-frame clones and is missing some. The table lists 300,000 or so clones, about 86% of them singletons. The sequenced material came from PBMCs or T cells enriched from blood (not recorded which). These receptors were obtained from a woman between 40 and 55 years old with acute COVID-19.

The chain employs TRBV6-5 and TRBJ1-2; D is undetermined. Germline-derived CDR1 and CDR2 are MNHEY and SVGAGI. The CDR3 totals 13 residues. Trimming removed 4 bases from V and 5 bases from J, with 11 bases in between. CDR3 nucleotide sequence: TGTGCCAGCAGTTCTCGAGAGCTTTATGGCTACACCTTC. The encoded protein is CASSSRELYGYTF.

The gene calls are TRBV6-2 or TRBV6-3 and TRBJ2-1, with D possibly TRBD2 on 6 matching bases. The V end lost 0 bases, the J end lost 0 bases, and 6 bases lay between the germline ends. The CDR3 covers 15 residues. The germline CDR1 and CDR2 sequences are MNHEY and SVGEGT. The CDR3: CASSYSGGSYNEQFF. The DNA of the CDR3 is TGTGCCAGCAGTTACTCGGGAGGCTCCTACAATGAGCAGTTCTTC.

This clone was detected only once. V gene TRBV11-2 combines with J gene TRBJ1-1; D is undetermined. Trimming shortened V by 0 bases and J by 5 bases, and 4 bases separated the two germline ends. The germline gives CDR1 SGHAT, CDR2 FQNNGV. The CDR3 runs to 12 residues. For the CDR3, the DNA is TGTGCCAGCAGCTTAGATCGTACTGAAGCTTTCTTT. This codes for CASSLDRTEAFF.

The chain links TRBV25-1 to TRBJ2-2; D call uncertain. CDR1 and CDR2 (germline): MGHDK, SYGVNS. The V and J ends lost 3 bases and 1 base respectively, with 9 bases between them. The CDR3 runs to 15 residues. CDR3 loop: CASSDPRLNTGELFF. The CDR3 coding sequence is TGTGCCAGCAGTGATCCCAGGCTGAACACCGGGGAGCTGTTTTTT.

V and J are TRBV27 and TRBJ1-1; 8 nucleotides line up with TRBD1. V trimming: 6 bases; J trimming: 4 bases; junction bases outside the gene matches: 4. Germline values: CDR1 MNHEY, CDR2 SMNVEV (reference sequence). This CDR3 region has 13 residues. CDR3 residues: CASSITGGTEAFF. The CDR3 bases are TGTGCCAGCAGCATAACAGGGGGCACTGAAGCTTTCTTT.

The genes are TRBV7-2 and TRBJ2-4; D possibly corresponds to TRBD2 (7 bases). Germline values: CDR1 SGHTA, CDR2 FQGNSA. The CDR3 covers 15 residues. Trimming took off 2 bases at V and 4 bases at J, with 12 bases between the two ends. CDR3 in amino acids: CASSLNGGLKNIQYF. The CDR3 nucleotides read TGTGCCAGCAGCTTAAACGGGGGGCTTAAAAACATTCAGTACTTC.